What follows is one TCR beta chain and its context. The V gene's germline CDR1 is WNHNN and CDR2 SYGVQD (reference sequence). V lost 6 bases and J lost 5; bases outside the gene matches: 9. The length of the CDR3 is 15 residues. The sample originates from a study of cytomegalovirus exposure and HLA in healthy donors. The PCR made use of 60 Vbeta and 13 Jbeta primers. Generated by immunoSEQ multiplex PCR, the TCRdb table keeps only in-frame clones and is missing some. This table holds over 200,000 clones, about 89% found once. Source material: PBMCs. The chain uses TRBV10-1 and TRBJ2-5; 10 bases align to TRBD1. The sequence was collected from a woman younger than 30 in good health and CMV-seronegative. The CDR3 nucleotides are TGCGCCAGCAGCACCGGGACAGGGGATACGGAGACCCAGTACTTC. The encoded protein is CASSTGTGDTETQYF.